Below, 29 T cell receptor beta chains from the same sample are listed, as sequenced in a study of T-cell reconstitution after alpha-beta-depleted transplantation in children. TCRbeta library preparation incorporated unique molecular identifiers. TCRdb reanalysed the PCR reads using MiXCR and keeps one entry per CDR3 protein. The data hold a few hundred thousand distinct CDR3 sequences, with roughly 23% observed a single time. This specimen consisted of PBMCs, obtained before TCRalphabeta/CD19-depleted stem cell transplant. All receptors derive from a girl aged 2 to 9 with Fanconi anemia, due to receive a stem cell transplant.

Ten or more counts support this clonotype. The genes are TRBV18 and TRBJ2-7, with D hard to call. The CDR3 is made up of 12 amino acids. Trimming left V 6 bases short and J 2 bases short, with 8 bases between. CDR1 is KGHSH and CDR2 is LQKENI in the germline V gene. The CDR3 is CASSDPTYEQYF. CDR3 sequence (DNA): TGTGCCAGCTCCGACCCTACCTACGAGCAGTACTTC. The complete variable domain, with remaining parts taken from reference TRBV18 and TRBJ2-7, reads NAGVMQNPRHLVRRRGQEARLRCSPMKGHSHVYWYRQLPEEGLKFMVYLQKENIIDESGMPKERFSAEFPKEGPSILRIQQVVRGDSAAYFCASSDPTYEQYFGPGTRLTVT.

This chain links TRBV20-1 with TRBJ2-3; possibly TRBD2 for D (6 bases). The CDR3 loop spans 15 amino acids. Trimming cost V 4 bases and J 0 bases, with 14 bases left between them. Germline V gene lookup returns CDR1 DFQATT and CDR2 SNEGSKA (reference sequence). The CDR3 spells CSATDSAGSTDTQYF. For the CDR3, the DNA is TGCAGTGCTACGGATTCCGCGGGGAGCACAGATACGCAGTATTTT.

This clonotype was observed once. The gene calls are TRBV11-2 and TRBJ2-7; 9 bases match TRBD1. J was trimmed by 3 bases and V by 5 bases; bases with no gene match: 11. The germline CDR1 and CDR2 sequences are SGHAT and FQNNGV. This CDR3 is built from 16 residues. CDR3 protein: CASSTWTGVNYYEQYF. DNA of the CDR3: TGTGCCAGCAGCACCTGGACAGGGGTAAATTACTACGAGCAGTACTTC.

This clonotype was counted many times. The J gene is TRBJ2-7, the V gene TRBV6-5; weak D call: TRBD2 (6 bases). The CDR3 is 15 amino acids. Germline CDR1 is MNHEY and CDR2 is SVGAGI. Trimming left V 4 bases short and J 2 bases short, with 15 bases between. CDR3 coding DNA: TGTGCCAGCAGTTCCTCCGGGACTGGGACCTACGAGCAGTACTTC. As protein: CASSSSGTGTYEQYF.

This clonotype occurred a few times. DNA of the CDR3: TGCAGCGTTGAGGGGACTAGCGGGAGCTATAGAAAAAGCACAGATACGCAGTATTTT. Its protein is CSVEGTSGSYRKSTDTQYF. The chain links TRBV29-1 to TRBJ2-3; 14 bases match TRBD2. The CDR3 is 19 amino acids. V shed 3 bases and J 0 bases; nucleotides not matched to a gene: 11. CDR1 SQVTM and CDR2 ANQGSEA come from the germline V gene.

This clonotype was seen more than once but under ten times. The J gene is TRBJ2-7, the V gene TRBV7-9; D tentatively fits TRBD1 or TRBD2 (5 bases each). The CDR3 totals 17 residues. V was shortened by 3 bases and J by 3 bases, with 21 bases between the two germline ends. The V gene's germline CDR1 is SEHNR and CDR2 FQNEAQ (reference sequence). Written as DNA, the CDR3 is TGTGCCAGCAGCTTGTTAATGGGGACCCCGCTGGGCTACGAGCAGTACTTC. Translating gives CASSLLMGTPLGYEQYF.

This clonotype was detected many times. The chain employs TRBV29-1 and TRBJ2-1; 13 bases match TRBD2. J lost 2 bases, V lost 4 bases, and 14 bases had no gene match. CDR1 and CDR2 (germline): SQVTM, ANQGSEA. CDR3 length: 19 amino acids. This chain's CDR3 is CSVALPRGLAGNTYNEQFF. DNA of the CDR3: TGCAGCGTTGCCCTCCCGCGGGGACTAGCGGGGAACACCTACAATGAGCAGTTCTTC.

In nucleotides, the CDR3 is TGTGCCTGGAGTCCCTTGATAAGACCCACGTACGAGCAGTACTTC. Translation: CAWSPLIRPTYEQYF. The chain has TRBV30 and TRBJ2-7; D gene uncertain. The CDR3 is made up of 15 amino acids. Trimming removed 2 bases from V and 4 bases from J, with 18 bases in between. Per the germline V gene, CDR1 is GTSNPN and CDR2 is SVGIG (reference sequence). Full variable domain (missing parts from reference TRBV30 and TRBJ2-7): SQTIHQWPATLVQPVGSPLSLECTVEGTSNPNLYWYRQAAGRGLQLLFYSVGIGQISSEVPQNLSASRPQDRQFILSSKKLLLSDSGFYLCAWSPLIRPTYEQYFGPGTRLTVT.

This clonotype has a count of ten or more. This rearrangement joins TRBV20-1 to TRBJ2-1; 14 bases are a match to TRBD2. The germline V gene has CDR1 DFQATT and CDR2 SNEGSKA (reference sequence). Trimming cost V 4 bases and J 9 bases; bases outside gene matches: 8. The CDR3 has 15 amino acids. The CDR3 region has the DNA TGCAGTGCTACGGGACTAGCGGGAGTAGGAACTGAGCAGTTCTTC. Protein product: CSATGLAGVGTEQFF.

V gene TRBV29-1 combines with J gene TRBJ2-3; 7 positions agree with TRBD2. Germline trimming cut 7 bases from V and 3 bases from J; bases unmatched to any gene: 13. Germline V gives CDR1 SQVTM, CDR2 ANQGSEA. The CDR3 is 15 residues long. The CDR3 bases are TGCAGCGCCCCCAAGGGAGGGGTCGGTACAGATACGCAGTATTTT. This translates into CSAPKGGVGTDTQYF.

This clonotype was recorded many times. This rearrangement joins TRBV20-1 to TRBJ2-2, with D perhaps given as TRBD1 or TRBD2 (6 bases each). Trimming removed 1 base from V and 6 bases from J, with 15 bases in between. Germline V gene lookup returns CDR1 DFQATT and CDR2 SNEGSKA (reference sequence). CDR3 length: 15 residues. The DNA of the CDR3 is TGCAGTGCTAGAGGCGTTAACGGGGGCTCCGGGGAGCTGTTTTTT. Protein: CSARGVNGGSGELFF.

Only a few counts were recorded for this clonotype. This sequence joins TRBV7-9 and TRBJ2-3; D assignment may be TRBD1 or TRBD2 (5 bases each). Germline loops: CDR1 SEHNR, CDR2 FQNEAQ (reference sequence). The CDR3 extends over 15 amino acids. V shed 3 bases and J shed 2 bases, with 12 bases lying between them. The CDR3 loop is CASSFKRGPTDTQYF. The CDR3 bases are TGTGCCAGCAGCTTTAAACGGGGCCCCACAGATACGCAGTATTTT.

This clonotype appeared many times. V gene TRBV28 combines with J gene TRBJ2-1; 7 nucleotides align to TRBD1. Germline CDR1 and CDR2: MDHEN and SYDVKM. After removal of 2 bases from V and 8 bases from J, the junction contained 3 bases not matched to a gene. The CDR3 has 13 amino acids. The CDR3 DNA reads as TGTGCCAGCAGTTTACAGGGGGTTGATGAGCAGTTCTTC. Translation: CASSLQGVDEQFF.

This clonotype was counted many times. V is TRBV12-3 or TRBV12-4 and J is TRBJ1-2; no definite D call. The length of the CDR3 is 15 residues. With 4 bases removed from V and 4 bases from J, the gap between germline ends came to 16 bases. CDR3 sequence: CASSSPMGDAYGYTF. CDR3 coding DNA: TGTGCCAGCAGTTCTCCCATGGGTGATGCCTATGGCTACACCTTC.

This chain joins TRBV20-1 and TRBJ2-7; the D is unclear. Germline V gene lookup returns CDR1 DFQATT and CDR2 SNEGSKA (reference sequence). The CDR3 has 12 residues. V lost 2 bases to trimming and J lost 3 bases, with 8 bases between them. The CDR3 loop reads CSARQSDYEQYF. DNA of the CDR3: TGCAGTGCTAGACAGAGTGACTACGAGCAGTACTTC.

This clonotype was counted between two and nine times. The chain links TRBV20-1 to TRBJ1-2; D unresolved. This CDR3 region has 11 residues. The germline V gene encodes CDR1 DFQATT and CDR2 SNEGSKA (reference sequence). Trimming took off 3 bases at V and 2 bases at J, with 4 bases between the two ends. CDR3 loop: CSASQNYGYTF. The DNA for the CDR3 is TGCAGTGCTAGCCAGAACTATGGCTACACCTTC.

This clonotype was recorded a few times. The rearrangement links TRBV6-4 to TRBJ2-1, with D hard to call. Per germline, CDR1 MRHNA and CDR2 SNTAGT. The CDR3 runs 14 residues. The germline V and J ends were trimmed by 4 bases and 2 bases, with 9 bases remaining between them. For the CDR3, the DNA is TGTGCCAGCAGTGTAGAGTACGCCTACAATGAGCAGTTCTTC. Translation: CASSVEYAYNEQFF.

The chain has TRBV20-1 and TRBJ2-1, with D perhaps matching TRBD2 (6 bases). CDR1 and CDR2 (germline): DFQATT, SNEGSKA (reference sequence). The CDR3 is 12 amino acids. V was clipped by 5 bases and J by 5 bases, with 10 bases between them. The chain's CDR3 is CSAWGLHNEQFF. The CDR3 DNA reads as TGCAGTGCTTGGGGACTCCACAATGAGCAGTTCTTC.

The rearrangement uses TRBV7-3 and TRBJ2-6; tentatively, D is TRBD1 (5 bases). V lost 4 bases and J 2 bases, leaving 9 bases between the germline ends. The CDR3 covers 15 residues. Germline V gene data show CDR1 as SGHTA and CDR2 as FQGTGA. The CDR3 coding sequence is TGTGCCAGCAGCTCACAGGCTCCTGGGGCCAACGTCCTGACTTTC. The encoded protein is CASSSQAPGANVLTF.

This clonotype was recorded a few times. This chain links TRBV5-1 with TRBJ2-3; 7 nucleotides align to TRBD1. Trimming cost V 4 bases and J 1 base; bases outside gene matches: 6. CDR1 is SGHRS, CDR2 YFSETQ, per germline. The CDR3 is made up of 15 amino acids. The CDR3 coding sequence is TGCGCCAGCAGCCCTTTGACAGGGCGCACAGATACGCAGTATTTT. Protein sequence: CASSPLTGRTDTQYF.

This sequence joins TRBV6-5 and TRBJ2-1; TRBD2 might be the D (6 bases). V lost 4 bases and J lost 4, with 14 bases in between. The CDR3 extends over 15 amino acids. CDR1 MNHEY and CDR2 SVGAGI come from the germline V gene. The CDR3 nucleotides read TGTGCCAGCAGTTCAAGGCAGGGACTTTACAATGAGCAGTTCTTC. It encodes CASSSRQGLYNEQFF.

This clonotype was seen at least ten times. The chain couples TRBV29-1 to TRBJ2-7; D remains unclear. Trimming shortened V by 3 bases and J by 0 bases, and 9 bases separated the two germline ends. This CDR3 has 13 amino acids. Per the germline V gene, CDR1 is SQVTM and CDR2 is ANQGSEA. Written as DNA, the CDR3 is TGCAGCGTTGAGTCAGAAAGCTCCTACGAGCAGTACTTC. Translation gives CSVESESSYEQYF.

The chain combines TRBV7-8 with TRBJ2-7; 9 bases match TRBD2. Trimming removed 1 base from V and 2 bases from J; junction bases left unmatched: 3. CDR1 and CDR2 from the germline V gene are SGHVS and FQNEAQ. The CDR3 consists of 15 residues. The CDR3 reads CASSLGLAVTYEQYF. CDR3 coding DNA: TGTGCCAGCAGCTTAGGACTAGCGGTTACCTACGAGCAGTACTTC.

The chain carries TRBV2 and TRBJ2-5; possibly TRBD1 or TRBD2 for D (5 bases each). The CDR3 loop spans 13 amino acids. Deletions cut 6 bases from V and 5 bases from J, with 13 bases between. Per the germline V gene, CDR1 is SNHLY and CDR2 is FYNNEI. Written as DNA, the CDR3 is TGTGCCAGCAGCGGGGACGGAACGGAGACCCAGTACTTC. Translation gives CASSGDGTETQYF.

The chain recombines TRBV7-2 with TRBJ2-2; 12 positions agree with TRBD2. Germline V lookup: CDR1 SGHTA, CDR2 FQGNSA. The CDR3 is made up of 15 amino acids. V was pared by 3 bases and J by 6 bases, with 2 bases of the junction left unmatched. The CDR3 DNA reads TGTGCCAGCAGCTTTTGGACTAGCGGGGCCGGGGAGCTGTTTTTT. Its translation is CASSFWTSGAGELFF.

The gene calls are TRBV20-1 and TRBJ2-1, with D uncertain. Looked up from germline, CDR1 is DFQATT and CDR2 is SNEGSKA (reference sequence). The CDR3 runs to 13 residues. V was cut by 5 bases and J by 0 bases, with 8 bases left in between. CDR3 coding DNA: TGCAGTGCTCTCTCCACCTCCTACAATGAGCAGTTCTTC. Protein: CSALSTSYNEQFF.

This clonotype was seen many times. In DNA form, the CDR3 reads TGCAGCGTTGTTCTGCGCAGGGGACATTATGGCTACACCTTC. The encoded protein is CSVVLRRGHYGYTF. The V gene is TRBV29-1, the J gene TRBJ1-2, with D tentatively TRBD1 (6 bases). Germline V gene data show CDR1 as SQVTM and CDR2 as ANQGSEA. V dropped 4 bases and J dropped 5 bases, with 17 bases sitting between them. The CDR3 has 14 residues. Together with reference TRBV29-1 and TRBJ1-2, the CDR3 gives the full variable domain: SAVISQKPSRDICQRGTSLTIQCQVDSQVTMMFWYRQQPGQSLTLIATANQGSEATYESGFVIDKFPISRPNLTFSTLTVSNMSPEDSSIYLCSVVLRRGHYGYTFGSGTRLTVV.

The CDR3 protein is CASSPRDRIEAFF. The CDR3 bases are TGTGCCAGCTCACCAAGGGACCGTATTGAAGCTTTCTTT. This rearrangement joins TRBV18 to TRBJ1-1, with TRBD1 as a possible D gene (5 bases). The V and J ends lost 2 bases and 7 bases respectively, with 11 bases between them. This CDR3 spans 13 amino acids. The germline gives CDR1 KGHSH, CDR2 LQKENI.

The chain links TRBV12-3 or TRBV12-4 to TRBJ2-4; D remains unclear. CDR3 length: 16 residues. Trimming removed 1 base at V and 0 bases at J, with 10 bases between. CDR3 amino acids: CASSLVTNLAKNIQYF. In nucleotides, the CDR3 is TGTGCCAGCAGTTTAGTTACGAATCTAGCCAAAAACATTCAGTACTTC.